The T cell receptor (beta chain) under discussion was sequenced for a study of robustness of blood B and T cell sequencing (dated by TCRdb to the late 2010s). Some background on the complete study: The study aimed to determine how much peripheral blood is needed to reliably characterize an individual's TCRbeta and IgG repertoires. In each of the 10 or so independently drawn blood samples, TCRbeta and IgG repertoires were quantified. Two replicate TCRbeta cDNA libraries were prepared from one shared RNA pool from a single 10 ml draw, serving as technical replicates. Overall results and qualifications from the work: Immediate fractionation was required for EDTA tubes, so the use of EDTA tubes in multi-site collections was limited. Combining 3 or 4 tubes (roughly 29-45 ml blood) brought coverage of the top 10,000 TCRbeta clonotypes close to saturation. Of the top 10,000 TCRbeta clonotypes in one technical replicate library, around 94% were also found in the other technical replicate library. Evidence of cross-contamination, likely from batch processing, showed up in one pair of TCRbeta libraries, so the UMI-sequence pairs shared by that pair of libraries were removed. Every single 10 ml sample contained the 1,000 most abundant TCRbeta clonotypes from the pooled draws. The TCRbeta rarefaction curves did not fully level off, which suggests either under-sequencing or many low-abundance clonotypes. Pooling tubes did not make the overlap of rare TCRbeta clonotypes any better, which implies that much larger blood volumes would be needed to capture those rare clonotypes.

TCRbeta repertoires were measured from mRNA instead of genomic DNA, an approach that captures expressed receptors. Without any cell sorting, leukocytes from the buffy coat were collected into Trizol, and RNA was extracted using the Direct-zol RNA MiniPrep Plus kit. To separate plasma, buffy coat and red blood cells, EDTA blood tubes were immediately centrifuged at 4 degrees C. Of note for this clonotype: The antigen it recognizes is unknown. Base qualities are not at hand, and no much larger clone is one base apart.

Measured from the cysteine to the phenylalanine, the CDR3 is 14 residues long. Only the CDR3 DNA stays, 42 bases, in frame from base 1. V is clipped by 8 bases and J by 2 bases, and the sequence between their germline boundaries is 13 bases long. The library was produced with PCR. The instrument was an Illumina MiSeq. cDNA was synthesized with SMARTScribe reverse transcriptase and a 5' template-switch oligo that added a universal priming site. Each cDNA molecule was tagged by a 12-nucleotide random unique molecular identifier (UMI) carried on the template-switch oligo. During reverse transcription, TCRbeta transcripts were targeted using chain-specific reverse primers. Uracil DNA glycosylase treatment was used to remove residual template-switch adapters, and a Qiagen MinElute kit was used to purify the cDNA. For the first PCR, KAPA HiFi HotStart ReadyMix was used for 20 to 25 cycles, with amplification split across four 50 ul reactions containing step-out primers. First-round PCR products were gel-purified before further amplification. Illumina Nextera adapters were added in a second 8-cycle PCR, after which libraries were purified and pooled. A 50-nucleotide 5' read captured the UMI barcode for each TCRbeta molecule. Processing in the source paper ran as follows. Reads were grouped by UMI into consensus reads using the MIGEC toolkit. Final reads were produced by merging forward and reverse consensus reads with PEAR. Identical UMI-sequence pairs shared across libraries were treated as cross-sample contamination and removed by a custom decontamination script. MIGMAP, a wrapper around IgBLAST, was used for V(D)J assignment and CDR3 extraction. TCR clonotypes were defined by identical V gene, J gene and CDR3 amino acid sequence, and CDR1 and CDR2 were left unsequenced. TCRdb reworked the public reads: Q25 trimming with fastp, MiXCR clone assembly, productive beta chains retained. All rows with the same CDR3 protein become a single entry with the most common DNA and genes. These V and J calls derive from TCRdb rather than the authors' analysis. This sample comprises a few thousand distinct CDR3 sequences, 50% of them detected only once. The leading ten clones occupy around a quarter of the sample.

The sample consisted of peripheral blood. The sequence was obtained from a human donor in good health. The rearrangement joined TRBV23-1 to TRBJ2-1; confidence is insufficient to name the D gene. TRBV23-1 counts as an open reading frame of uncertain function. The CDR3 protein is CASENRYPYNEQFF. Here is the DNA: TGCGCCAGCGAGAATCGATATCCCTACAATGAGCAGTTCTTC.